The T cell receptor beta chain under discussion was sequenced for a study of STAT5B mutations in CD4+ large granular lymphocyte leukemia. The CDR3 extends over 13 amino acids. From germline, CDR1 is SGHDT and CDR2 YYEEEE. V was clipped by 5 bases and J by 5 bases; unmatched bases: 2. Study-level findings and limits: TRBV06-family usage was enriched in top patient clones (8/27) versus controls (2/35).

The survey-level immunoSEQ assay was used. How the authors handled the data: Productive clonotypes were detectable down to 2.59 x 10-5 frequency. This table comes from immunoSEQ multiplex PCR, and its TCRdb copy is limited to in-frame clones, with some not included. That table furnishes V, J and clone size, whereas the DNA furnished D and trimming. This sample has about 21,000 clones, with around 70% found just once. This clone has a single count. Antigen specificity is unknown. The sequenced sample consisted of CD4+ T cells from blood buffy coats. This chain links TRBV5-6 with TRBJ1-4, with 8 bases matching TRBD1. This TCR came from a human donor in good health. CDR3 nucleotide sequence: TGTGCCAGCAGGCGGGACAGGAATGAAAAACTGTTTTTT. It specifies CASRRDRNEKLFF.